These 10 T cell receptor beta chains were all obtained from the same sample, sequenced in a study of T cells in Graves' hyperthyroidism and ophthalmopathy (dated by TCRdb to between 2018 and 2021). Library preparation used multiplex PCR. Sequencing relied on an Illumina HiSeq 2000. Amplification of TCR beta CDR3 regions was carried out from RNA transcripts. The TCR CDR3 was subjected to a first round of RT-PCR using the HTBI primer set and the Qiagen OneStep RT-PCR kit. Through fastp at Q25 and MiXCR, TCRdb rebuilt clones from the public reads, retaining in-frame beta chains. Entries that share a CDR3 protein sequence are merged under the most common genes and DNA. The sample profile shows about 640,000 distinct CDR3 sequences; roughly 46% of them were found once. The top ten constitute roughly 7.2% of the sample. The sample was peripheral blood or thyroid tissue (not recorded which). Receptors were obtained from an adult man with Graves' disease, either hyperthyroidism or ophthalmopathy (not recorded which).

Points on this clonotype: A read error may account for a junction end that differs from germline. The rearrangement uses TRBV7-9 and TRBJ2-5, with TRBD2 identical over 13 bases. CDR3 size: 17 residues. Germline CDR1 SEHNR, CDR2 FQNEAQ (reference sequence). CDR3 bases: TGCGCCAGCAGCCATACCAGAGGACTAGCGGGGGAAGAGACCCAGTACTTC. Translation gives CASSHTRGLAGEETQYF.

The CDR3 sequence is CASSQYSGGRNTGELFF. As DNA, the CDR3 is TGTGCCAGCAGCCAATATAGCGGGGGAAGGAACACCGGGGAGCTGTTTTTT. This chain joins TRBV13 and TRBJ2-2, with 9 bases lining up with TRBD2. V lost 5 bases, J lost 1 base, and 8 bases stayed unmatched. The CDR3 length is 17 residues. Germline CDR1 PRHDT, CDR2 FYEKMQ (reference sequence).

The V and J genes are TRBV2 and TRBJ1-2; TRBD1 might be the D (5 bases). The germline CDR1 and CDR2 sequences are SNHLY and FYNNEI. With 6 bases removed from V and 8 bases from J, the gap between germline ends came to 13 bases. The CDR3 has 12 residues. CDR3 loop: CASRPGQKGYTF. CDR3 DNA: TGTGCCAGCAGGCCTGGACAAAAGGGCTACACCTTC.

This clonotype showed up many times. The chain recombines TRBV7-9 with TRBJ2-5, with 8 bases identical to TRBD1. The CDR3 runs 15 residues. Germline assignment: CDR1 SEHNR and CDR2 FQNEAQ (reference sequence). The V segment lost 6 bases and the J segment 5 bases; nucleotides outside the gene matches: 11. The CDR3: CASSLYTGGQETQYF. In DNA form, the CDR3 reads TGTGCCAGCAGTCTCTATACAGGGGGACAGGAGACCCAGTACTTC.

The chain carries TRBV29-1 and TRBJ2-5; 8 nucleotides align to TRBD2. Germline V gene data show CDR1 as SQVTM and CDR2 as ANQGSEA. CDR3 size: 11 residues. V shed 4 bases and J 10 bases; nucleotides not matched to a gene: 5. The CDR3 region is CSVVGLVIQYF. In DNA, the CDR3 is TGCAGCGTTGTGGGACTAGTGATCCAGTACTTC.

This clonotype was picked up one time. This chain uses TRBV29-1 with TRBJ2-7; no reliable D call. V was trimmed by 6 bases and J by 1 base, leaving 10 bases between them. From germline, CDR1 is SQVTM and CDR2 ANQGSEA. The CDR3 length is 12 residues. CDR3 nucleotide sequence: TGCAGCGTAGAGGACGCGTCCTACGAGCAGTACTTC. It is translated as CSVEDASYEQYF.

This clonotype was recorded a few times. The chain joins TRBV6-5 to TRBJ1-2, with unresolved D. The CDR3 sequence is 13 residues long. Trimming removed 5 bases from V and 8 bases from J, with 15 bases in between. Germline CDR1 is MNHEY and CDR2 is SVGAGI. The CDR3 DNA sequence: TGTGCCAGCAGTCAACTACTTATGGACGGCTACACCTTC. This encodes CASSQLLMDGYTF.

As to this clonotype: A clone one base away is much larger, so this may be a read error. The J gene is TRBJ1-1, the V gene TRBV29-1, with TRBD1 as a possible D gene (5 bases). CDR1 is SQVTM and CDR2 is ANQGSEA in the germline V gene. CDR3 length: 13 amino acids. The CDR3 nucleotides are TGCAGCGCAGCCCCAGGGAGGCACACTGAAGCTCTCTTT. Protein product: CSAAPGRHTEALF.

A note on this clonotype: A much larger clone lies a single base off, so this may be a read error. This chain joins TRBV11-1 and TRBJ1-1, with D possibly matching TRBD1 (5 bases). The V and J ends lost 5 bases and 0 bases respectively, with 13 bases between them. The CDR3 spans 15 residues. CDR1 SGHAT and CDR2 FQDESV come from the germline V gene (reference sequence). CDR3 residues: CASSAGDVMNTEAFF. In DNA form, the CDR3 reads TGTGCCAGCAGCGCCGGGGACGTCATGAACACTGAAGCTTTCTTT.

V usage is TRBV7-2 and J usage is TRBJ1-2; no reliable D call. The germline CDR1 and CDR2 sequences are SGHTA and FQGNSA. The CDR3 contains 13 residues. V shed 5 bases and J shed 8 bases, with 15 bases lying between them. The CDR3 DNA follows: TGTGCCAGCAGCCAGGAGACGCGGAGCGGCTACACCTTC. Translated: CASSQETRSGYTF.